This TCR beta chain is from a study of PD-L1 blockade in urothelial cancer. Study information: Male patients with bladder-origin urothelial cancer numbered about 85% of the roughly 29. After treatment start, blood was analyzed at 3 weeks (second dose) and at 6 weeks. The study recovered a median of 141,255 T cells per blood sample.

The time point was: pretreatment peripheral blood. Each PCR reaction had synthetic TCR analog templates spiked into it. The data were produced by immunoSEQ multiplex PCR, yet TCRdb's version contains in-frame clones alone and is incomplete. The sample lists tens of thousands of clones; about four fifths were seen once. The source is a woman between 70 and 85 years old with urothelial cancer. The sequencing used PBMCs, collected around atezolizumab (anti-PD-L1) treatment.

The DNA for the CDR3 is TGCGCCAGCAGCCAAGAAAATCTAGCGGGAGTAATTATCGCCAACTCCTACAATGAGCAGTTCTTC. Translated: CASSQENLAGVIIANSYNEQFF. The chain is built from TRBV4-1 and TRBJ2-1; 10 nucleotides agree with TRBD2. CDR3 length: 22 residues. V lost 0 bases, J lost 0 bases, and 17 bases stayed unmatched. Germline CDR1 reads MGHRA; CDR2 reads YSYEKL.